This T cell receptor beta chain was captured by sequencing in a study of cytomegalovirus exposure and HLA in healthy donors. This CDR3 has 11 amino acids. Germline V lookup: CDR1 DFQATT, CDR2 SNEGSKA (reference sequence). V was clipped by 5 bases and J by 13 bases, with 17 bases between them. A multiplex PCR was run with 60 Vbeta primers and 13 Jbeta primers. Sequenced by immunoSEQ multiplex PCR; TCRdb stores in-frame clones only, minus some. The data show 78,000 or so clones, roughly 83% seen once. The specimen was PBMCs. This TCR was recovered from a woman aged 50 to 60 in good health and CMV-seronegative. The chain is built from TRBV20-1 and TRBJ1-1; the D gene is possibly TRBD1 (6 bases). CDR3 protein: CSALLTGKGFF. The CDR3 DNA sequence: TGCAGTGCTCTCCTTACAGGGAAGGGTTTCTTT.